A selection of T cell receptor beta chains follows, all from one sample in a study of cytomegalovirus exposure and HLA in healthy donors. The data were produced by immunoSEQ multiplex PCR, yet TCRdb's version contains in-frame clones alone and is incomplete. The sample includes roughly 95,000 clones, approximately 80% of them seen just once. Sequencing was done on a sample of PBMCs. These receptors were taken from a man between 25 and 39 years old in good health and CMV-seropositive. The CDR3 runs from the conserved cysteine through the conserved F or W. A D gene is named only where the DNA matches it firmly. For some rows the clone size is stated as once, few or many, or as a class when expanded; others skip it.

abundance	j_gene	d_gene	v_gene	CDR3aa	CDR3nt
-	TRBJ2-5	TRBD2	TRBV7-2	CASSPRLAGGQETQYF	TGTGCCAGCAGCCCGCGACTAGCGGGGGGGCAAGAGACCCAGTACTTC
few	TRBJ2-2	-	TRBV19	CASSSRQTGELFF	TGTGCCAGTAGTAGTCGACAAACCGGGGAGCTGTTTTTT
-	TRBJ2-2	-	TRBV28	CASTSGGVGTGELFF	TGTGCCAGCACCTCGGGGGGCGTAGGGACCGGGGAGCTGTTTTTT
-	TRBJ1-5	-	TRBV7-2	CASSLLDRSNQPQHF	TGTGCCAGCAGCCTCCTAGACAGAAGCAATCAGCCCCAGCATTTT
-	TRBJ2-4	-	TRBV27	CASSFLGPGGNIQYF	TGTGCCAGCAGTTTTCTCGGACCAGGGGGGAACATTCAGTACTTC
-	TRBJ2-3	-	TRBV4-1	CASSQLGGDTQYF	TGCGCCAGCAGCCAATTGGGGGGAGATACGCAGTATTTT
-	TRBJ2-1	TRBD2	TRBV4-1	CASSQVIDPGLAGNNEQFF	TGCGCCAGCAGCCAAGTTATTGACCCAGGACTAGCGGGAAACAATGAGCAGTTCTTC
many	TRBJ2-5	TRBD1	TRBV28	CASSPGDRGKTQYF	TGTGCCAGCAGCCCCGGGGACAGGGGAAAGACCCAGTACTTC
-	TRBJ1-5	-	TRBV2	CASSERGLSNQPQHF	TGTGCCAGCAGTGAACGGGGACTATCCAATCAGCCCCAGCATTTT
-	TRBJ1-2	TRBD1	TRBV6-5	CASSLGTGSGYTF	TGTGCCAGCAGCCTCGGGACAGGGTCTGGCTACACCTTC
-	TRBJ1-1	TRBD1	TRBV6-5	CASSPQGTGLWGAFF	TGTGCCAGCAGTCCCCAAGGGACAGGGCTTTGGGGAGCTTTCTTT
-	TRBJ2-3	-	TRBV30	CAWSVHGGNTDTQYF	TGTGCCTGGAGTGTACATGGCGGGAACACAGATACGCAGTATTTT
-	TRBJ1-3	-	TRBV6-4	CASSDSRETGNTIYF	TGTGCCAGCAGTGACTCGAGGGAGACTGGAAACACCATATATTTT
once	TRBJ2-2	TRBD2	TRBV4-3	CASSQGGGLQNTGELFF	TGCGCCAGCAGCCAAGGGGGGGGACTCCAGAACACCGGGGAGCTGTTTTTT
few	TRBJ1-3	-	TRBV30	CAWGPPGSGNTIYF	TGTGCCTGGGGTCCGCCGGGGTCTGGAAACACCATATATTTT
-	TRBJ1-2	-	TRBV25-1	CASSEFGGNYGYTF	TGTGCCAGCAGTGAATTTGGCGGGAACTATGGCTACACCTTC
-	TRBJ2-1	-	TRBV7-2	CASSTTDSSYNEQFF	TGTGCCAGCAGCACCACCGACAGCTCCTACAATGAGCAGTTCTTC
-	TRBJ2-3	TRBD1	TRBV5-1	CASSATGAADTQYF	TGCGCCAGCAGCGCAACAGGGGCAGCAGATACGCAGTATTTT
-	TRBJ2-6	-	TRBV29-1	CSVVDIPSGANVLTF	TGCAGCGTTGTGGACATTCCCTCTGGGGCCAACGTCCTGACTTTC
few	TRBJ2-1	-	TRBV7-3	CASSLGGSHNEQFF	TGTGCCAGCAGCTTAGGGGGGAGCCACAATGAGCAGTTCTTC
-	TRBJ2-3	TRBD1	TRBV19	CASSPTGASTDTQYF	TGTGCCAGTAGTCCCACAGGGGCGAGCACAGATACGCAGTATTTT
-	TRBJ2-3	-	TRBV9	CASSVADTQYF	TGTGCCAGCAGCGTAGCGGATACGCAGTATTTT
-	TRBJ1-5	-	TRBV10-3	CAISERQDNQPQHF	TGTGCCATCAGTGAGAGACAGGACAATCAGCCCCAGCATTTT
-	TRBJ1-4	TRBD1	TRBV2	CASTFLGTGANEKLFF	TGTGCCAGCACCTTCTTAGGGACAGGGGCTAATGAAAAACTGTTTTTT
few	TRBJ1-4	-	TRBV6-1	CASTPGGGNEKLFF	TGTGCCAGCACCCCGGGGGGAGGTAATGAAAAACTGTTTTTT
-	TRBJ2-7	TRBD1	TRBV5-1	CASSMGQGYEQCF	TGCGCCAGCAGCATGGGACAGGGCTACGAGCAGTGCTTC
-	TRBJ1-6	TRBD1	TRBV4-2	CASSQDEGGYSPLHF	TGTGCCAGCAGCCAAGATGAAGGGGGCTATTCACCCCTCCACTTT
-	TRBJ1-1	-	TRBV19	CASSMGSYTEAFF	TGTGCCAGTAGTATGGGCAGCTACACTGAAGCTTTCTTT
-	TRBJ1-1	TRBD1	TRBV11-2	CASSLARTGYTEAFF	TGTGCCAGCAGCTTAGCCCGGACAGGGTACACTGAAGCTTTCTTT
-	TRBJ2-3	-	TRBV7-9	CASTGGLTSTDTQYF	TGTGCCAGCACCGGAGGGCTCACTAGCACAGATACGCAGTATTTT
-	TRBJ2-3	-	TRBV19	CASNERRGTQYF	TGTGCCAGTAACGAGCGGAGGGGTACGCAGTATTTT
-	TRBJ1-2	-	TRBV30	CAWSPGQNYGYTF	TGTGCCTGGAGTCCAGGACAGAACTATGGCTACACCTTC
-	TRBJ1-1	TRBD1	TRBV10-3	CAIRTQGGATEAFF	TGTGCCATCAGAACACAGGGGGGGGCCACTGAAGCTTTCTTT
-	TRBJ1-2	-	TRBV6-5	CASSYGGANYGYTF	TGTGCCAGCAGTTACGGAGGAGCTAACTATGGCTACACCTTC
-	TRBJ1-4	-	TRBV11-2	CASSLNRRGNEKLFF	TGTGCCAGCAGCTTAAATCGTAGAGGGAATGAAAAACTGTTTTTT
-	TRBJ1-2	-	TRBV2	CASSEQGRGYTF	TGTGCCAGCAGCGAACAGGGTCGAGGCTACACCTTC
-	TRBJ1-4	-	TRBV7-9	CASSMIAEREKLFF	TGTGCCAGCAGCATGATTGCCGAACGGGAAAAACTGTTTTTT
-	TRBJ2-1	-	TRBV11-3	CASSLDRDGRGKQFF	TGTGCCAGCAGCTTAGATCGGGACGGCCGGGGGAAGCAGTTCTTC
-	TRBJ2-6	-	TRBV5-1	CASSLTPSSGANVLTF	TGCGCCAGCAGCTTGACACCGAGCTCTGGGGCCAACGTCCTGACTTTT
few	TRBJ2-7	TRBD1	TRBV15	CATSAGTGFYEQYF	TGTGCCACCAGCGCCGGGACAGGTTTCTACGAGCAGTACTTC
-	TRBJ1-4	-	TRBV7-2	CASSLMGLNEKLFF	TGTGCCAGCAGCCTAATGGGGCTTAATGAAAAACTGTTTTTT
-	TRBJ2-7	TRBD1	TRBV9	CASSPGQGPYEQYF	TGTGCCAGCAGCCCGGGACAGGGACCCTACGAGCAGTACTTC
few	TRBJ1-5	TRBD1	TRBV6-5	CASSSDRGLQPQHF	TGTGCCAGCAGTTCGGACAGGGGGCTTCAGCCCCAGCATTTT
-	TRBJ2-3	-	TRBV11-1	CASSLGPGSTDTQYF	TGTGCCAGCAGCTTAGGTCCCGGGAGCACAGATACGCAGTATTTT
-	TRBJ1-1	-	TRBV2	CASIHEDPPVSTEAFF	TGTGCCAGCATTCACGAGGATCCGCCGGTGAGCACTGAAGCTTTCTTT
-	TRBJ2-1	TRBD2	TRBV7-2	CASSLASGSSYNEQFF	TGTGCCAGCAGCTTAGCTAGCGGGAGCTCCTACAATGAGCAGTTCTTC